This TCR beta chain derives from a study of vaccination and CD4 T cells after COVID-19. Deletions cut 6 bases from V and 4 bases from J, with 13 bases between. The CDR3 consists of 15 residues. From germline, CDR1 is MNHNS and CDR2 SASEGT. The study sequenced cultured CD4+ T cell DNA using the Oncomine TCR Beta short-read assay. Each CDR3 protein is one row after TCRdb ran MiXCR on the PCR reads. The sample contains 5,000 to 8,000 distinct CDR3 sequences, around 51% of which appear only once. This clonotype appeared a few times. The antigen remains unidentified. As for treatment: roughly 10-day PBMC culture with coronavirus spike peptide pools or control peptides (ViraFEST assay). The collection of CD4+ T cells from the unexposed donor took place before the COVID-19 pandemic (2011-2018).

The sequencing input was CD4+ T cells from blood, cultured in vitro. This clonotype was obtained from a human donor in good health. The gene calls are TRBV6-1 and TRBJ1-6, with D unresolved. This CDR3 is CASRNDGVYNSPLHF. In DNA, the CDR3 is TGTGCCAGCAGGAACGACGGGGTTTATAATTCACCCCTCCACTTT.